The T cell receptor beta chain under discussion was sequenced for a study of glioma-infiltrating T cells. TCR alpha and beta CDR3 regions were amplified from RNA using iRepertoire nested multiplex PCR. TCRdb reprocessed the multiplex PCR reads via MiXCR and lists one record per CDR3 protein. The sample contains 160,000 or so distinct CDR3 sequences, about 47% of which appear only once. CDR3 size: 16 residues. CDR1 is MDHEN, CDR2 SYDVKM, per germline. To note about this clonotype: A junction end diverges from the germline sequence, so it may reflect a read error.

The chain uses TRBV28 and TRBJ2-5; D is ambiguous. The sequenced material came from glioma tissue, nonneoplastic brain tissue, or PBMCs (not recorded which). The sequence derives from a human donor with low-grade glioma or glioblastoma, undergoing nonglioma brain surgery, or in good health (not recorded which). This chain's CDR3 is CSSSLSWGTEQETQYF. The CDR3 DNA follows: TGTTCCAGCAGCTTAAGTTGGGGAACCGAACAAGAGACCCAGTACTTC.